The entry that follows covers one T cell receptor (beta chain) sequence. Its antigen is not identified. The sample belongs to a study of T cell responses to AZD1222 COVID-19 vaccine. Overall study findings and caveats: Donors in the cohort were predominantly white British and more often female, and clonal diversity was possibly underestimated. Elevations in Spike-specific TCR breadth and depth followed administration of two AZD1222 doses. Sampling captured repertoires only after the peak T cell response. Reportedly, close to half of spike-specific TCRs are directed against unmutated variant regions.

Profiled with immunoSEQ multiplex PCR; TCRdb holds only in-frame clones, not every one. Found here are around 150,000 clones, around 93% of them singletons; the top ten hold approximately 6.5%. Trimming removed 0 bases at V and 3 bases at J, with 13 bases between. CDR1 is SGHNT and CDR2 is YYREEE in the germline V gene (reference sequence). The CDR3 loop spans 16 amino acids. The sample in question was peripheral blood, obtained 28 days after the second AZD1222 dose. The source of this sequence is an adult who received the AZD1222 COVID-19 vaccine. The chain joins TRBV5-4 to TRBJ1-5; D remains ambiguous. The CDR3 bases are TGTGCCAGCAGCTTGGCCGCCACTACCTTCAATCAGCCCCAGCATTTT. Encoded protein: CASSLAATTFNQPQHF.